A single sample is the source of the 18 T cell receptor beta chains below, sequenced in a study of cytomegalovirus exposure and HLA in healthy donors. Primers for the PCR totalled 60 Vbeta and 13 Jbeta. Measured with immunoSEQ multiplex PCR; TCRdb has only the in-frame clones, and not every one. The sample comprises approximately 100,000 clones, about 74% of which are singletons, and about 2% rests with the top ten. The source material was PBMCs. The receptors shown here come from a male donor in good health and CMV-seronegative.

This sequence joins TRBV7-2 and TRBJ2-1; D ambiguous. From germline, CDR1 is SGHTA and CDR2 FQGNSA. V lost 0 bases and J 2 bases, leaving 5 bases between the germline ends. The CDR3 length is 14 residues. The CDR3 DNA reads as TGTGCCAGCAGCTTAGCTAGTACCTACAATGAGCAGTTCTTC. Encoded protein: CASSLASTYNEQFF.

This clone has just a few counts. The chain joins TRBV19 to TRBJ2-1; TRBD2 aligns across 7 bases. Per germline, CDR1 LNHDA and CDR2 SQIVND (reference sequence). The J segment lost 8 bases and the V segment lost 8 bases, leaving 9 bases of the junction unmatched. The CDR3 consists of 13 residues. The CDR3, as DNA: TGTGCCAGTTCGGGGTCCGCGGGGGATGAGCAGTTCTTC. Its protein is CASSGSAGDEQFF.

The chain has TRBV7-9 and TRBJ2-2; 7 nucleotides line up with TRBD1. Germline V lookup: CDR1 SEHNR, CDR2 FQNEAQ (reference sequence). With V trimmed by 4 bases and J by 3 bases, 8 bases remained unmatched. The CDR3 covers 16 residues. This CDR3 reads CASSYTGVMDTGELFF. Written as DNA, the CDR3 is TGTGCCAGCAGCTATACAGGGGTAATGGACACCGGGGAGCTGTTTTTT.

The chain links TRBV28 to TRBJ2-3; the D gene is possibly TRBD2 (6 bases). CDR3 length: 15 residues. V shed 5 bases and J shed 1 base, with 13 bases lying between them. Germline values: CDR1 MDHEN, CDR2 SYDVKM. The CDR3 DNA is TGTGCCAGCAGTAGGCCGGGGGACGGCACAGATACGCAGTATTTT. This sequence encodes CASSRPGDGTDTQYF. Drawing the rest from reference TRBV28 and TRBJ2-3, the complete variable domain is DVKVTQSSRYLVKRTGEKVFLECVQDMDHENMFWYRQDPGLGLRLIYFSYDVKMKEKGDIPEGYSVSREKKERFSLILESASTNQTSMYLCASSRPGDGTDTQYFGPGTRLTVL.

This clone was counted a few times. The CDR3, as DNA: TGTGCCAGCAGTTACTCGGGGGAGGGGGATGAAAAACTGTTTTTT. Residues: CASSYSGEGDEKLFF. The V and J genes are TRBV6-5 and TRBJ1-4; maybe TRBD1 (6 bases). The CDR3 covers 15 residues. Trimming pared 0 bases from V and 6 bases from J, leaving 11 bases between. The V gene's germline CDR1 is MNHEY and CDR2 SVGAGI.

This clone was counted only a few times. V gene TRBV6-1 combines with J gene TRBJ1-4; maybe TRBD1 (6 bases). Germline V CDR1 and CDR2: MNHNS, SASEGT. The ends were cut back, 4 bases at V and 5 bases at J, with 17 bases in the middle. The CDR3 has 16 residues. CDR3 sequence: CASSAAIRGVNEKLFF. CDR3 sequence (DNA): TGTGCCAGCAGTGCGGCCATCAGGGGTGTGAATGAAAAACTGTTTTTT.

The chain has TRBV9 and TRBJ1-5; TRBD1 matches 7 bases. Unmatched junction bases numbered 15, after V lost 0 bases and J lost 0 bases. In germline, CDR1 is SGDLS, CDR2 YYNGEE. CDR3 length equals 20 residues. The CDR3 spells CASSVDALGTARYSNQPQHF. The CDR3 DNA reads as TGTGCCAGCAGCGTAGATGCTCTCGGGACAGCCAGGTATAGCAATCAGCCCCAGCATTTT.

The CDR3 here is CASSSGTGGYYGYTF. In nucleotides, the CDR3 is TGTGCCAGCAGTTCCGGGACAGGGGGTTACTATGGCTACACCTTC. The chain joins TRBV27 to TRBJ1-2; 11 nucleotides match TRBD1. Germline loops: CDR1 MNHEY, CDR2 SMNVEV (reference sequence). This CDR3 comprises 15 residues. The V gene end was trimmed by 4 bases and the J gene end by 3 bases; junction bases not matched to a gene: 4.

The chain employs TRBV7-8 and TRBJ2-7; D is unclear. Germline V gene lookup returns CDR1 SGHVS and CDR2 FQNEAQ. This CDR3 has 14 amino acids. Trimming cost V 3 bases and J 5 bases, with 14 bases left between them. The CDR3 spells CASSFLANTHEQYF. The CDR3 DNA is TGTGCCAGCAGCTTTTTGGCCAACACCCACGAGCAGTACTTC. The whole variable domain, remainder taken from reference TRBV7-8 and TRBJ2-7, is GAGVSQSPRYKVAKRGQDVALRCDPISGHVSLFWYQQALGQGPEFLTYFQNEAQLDKSGLPSDRFFAERPEGSVSTLKIQRTQQEDSAVYLCASSFLANTHEQYFGPGTRLTVT.

The chain links TRBV28 to TRBJ1-1; 7 nucleotides match TRBD1. CDR1 is MDHEN and CDR2 is SYDVKM in the germline V gene. V trimming: 3 bases; J trimming: 8 bases; junction bases outside the gene matches: 12. The CDR3 is made up of 15 amino acids. The CDR3: CASSLGTNRGAEAFF. The CDR3 DNA reads TGTGCCAGCAGTTTGGGGACCAACAGGGGAGCGGAAGCTTTCTTT.

The genes are TRBV9 and TRBJ2-2; 9 bases are shared with TRBD2. The CDR3 spans 15 residues. CDR1 and CDR2 from the germline V gene are SGDLS and YYNGEE. Trimming removed 0 bases from V and 5 bases from J; junction bases left unmatched: 2. CDR3 coding DNA: TGTGCCAGCAGCGTAGGCGGGAGGGGAACCGGGGAGCTGTTTTTT. Its translation is CASSVGGRGTGELFF.

This chain joins TRBV9 and TRBJ2-5, with D possibly TRBD2 on 5 matching bases. Trimming shortened V by 4 bases and J by 5 bases, and 18 bases separated the two germline ends. CDR3 length: 15 residues. The germline V gene has CDR1 SGDLS and CDR2 YYNGEE. The CDR3 region has the DNA TGTGCCAGCAGCCCTCTGGACTTCGGTGGGGAGACCCAGTACTTC. Protein product: CASSPLDFGGETQYF.

The rearrangement uses TRBV10-3 and TRBJ2-7, with TRBD2 identical over 9 bases. Germline V gives CDR1 ENHRY, CDR2 SYGVKD. The CDR3 runs 14 residues. Losses at the gene ends were 3 bases for V and 5 bases for J; bases not matched to a gene: 5. The CDR3 sequence is CAISERASGDEQYF. In DNA, the CDR3 is TGTGCCATCAGTGAAAGGGCTAGCGGGGACGAGCAGTACTTC.

This sequence joins TRBV7-2 and TRBJ1-4; 8 positions match TRBD1. Trimming at V came to 5 bases and at J to 5 bases, leaving 7 bases not matched to a gene. Germline CDR1 is SGHTA and CDR2 is FQGNSA. The CDR3 has 15 residues. The CDR3 region is CASSPWDRSNEKLFF. The CDR3 DNA is TGTGCCAGCAGCCCCTGGGACAGGTCGAATGAAAAACTGTTTTTT.

J is TRBJ2-3 and V is TRBV28; D is perhaps TRBD1 (5 bases). Germline CDR1 MDHEN, CDR2 SYDVKM. The CDR3 consists of 16 residues. V was pared by 6 bases and J by 4 bases, with 20 bases between. CDR3 in DNA: TGTGCCAGCAGCAGCAGGGTAACCCTTACACCAGATACGCAGTATTTT. It translates to CASSSRVTLTPDTQYF.

The DNA for the CDR3 is TGTGCCAGCAGTTACTCGCAGGCCCCCGGAGAAAAACTGTTTTTT. Protein product: CASSYSQAPGEKLFF. V gene TRBV6-5 combines with J gene TRBJ1-4; D remains unclear. V was cut by 0 bases and J by 8 bases, with 13 bases left in between. The germline V gene has CDR1 MNHEY and CDR2 SVGAGI. The CDR3 spans 15 residues.

The V gene is TRBV5-4, the J gene TRBJ2-1; D gene ambiguous. The CDR3 has 13 residues. V dropped 5 bases and J dropped 4 bases, with 10 bases sitting between them. The V gene's germline CDR1 is SGHNT and CDR2 YYREEE (reference sequence). As DNA, the CDR3 is TGTGCCAGCAGGTTGACGGAGTACAATGAGCAGTTCTTC. Residues: CASRLTEYNEQFF.

This chain uses TRBV5-4 with TRBJ2-5; D is ambiguous. The CDR3 runs 15 residues. Trimming left V 0 bases short and J 3 bases short, with 12 bases between. Germline V gene data show CDR1 as SGHNT and CDR2 as YYREEE (reference sequence). The CDR3 coding sequence is TGTGCCAGCAGCTTGGGGCAAGGTCGGGAAGAGACCCAGTACTTC. It translates to CASSLGQGREETQYF. Full variable domain (remainder filled in from reference TRBV5-4 and TRBJ2-5): ETGVTQSPTHLIKTRGQQVTLRCSSQSGHNTVSWYQQALGQGPQFIFQYYREEENGRGNFPPRFSGLQFPNYSSELNVNALELDDSALYLCASSLGQGREETQYFGPGTRLLVL.